The following is a TCR beta chain sequence with its context. Its antigen is not known. A multiplex PCR was run with 60 Vbeta primers and 13 Jbeta primers. Assay used: immunoSEQ multiplex PCR; TCRdb lists only in-frame clones, some missing. Among 150,000 to 200,000 clones, 78% were seen once, and the ten largest hold approximately 3%. The data belong to a study of cytomegalovirus exposure and HLA in healthy donors. Study results and limitations: Some TCR beta chains (roughly 150 of them) were listed as cytomegalovirus-associated. The majority of CMV-associated TCR beta chains were reported as apparently HLA-restricted in a later analysis. Beyond CMV serostatus, there was no information to go on about immune exposure.

The TCR originated in a woman aged 40 to 55 in good health and CMV-seronegative. The sample comprised PBMCs.

CDR3 amino acids: CASSYRGVTEAFF. The CDR3 DNA is TGTGCCAGCAGTTATCGGGGGGTCACTGAAGCTTTCTTT. The rearrangement links TRBV6-5 to TRBJ1-1, with a tentative D call TRBD1 (5 bases). Trimming removed 3 bases at V and 4 bases at J, with 9 bases between. The CDR3 covers 13 residues. Germline V gene data show CDR1 as MNHEY and CDR2 as SVGAGI.